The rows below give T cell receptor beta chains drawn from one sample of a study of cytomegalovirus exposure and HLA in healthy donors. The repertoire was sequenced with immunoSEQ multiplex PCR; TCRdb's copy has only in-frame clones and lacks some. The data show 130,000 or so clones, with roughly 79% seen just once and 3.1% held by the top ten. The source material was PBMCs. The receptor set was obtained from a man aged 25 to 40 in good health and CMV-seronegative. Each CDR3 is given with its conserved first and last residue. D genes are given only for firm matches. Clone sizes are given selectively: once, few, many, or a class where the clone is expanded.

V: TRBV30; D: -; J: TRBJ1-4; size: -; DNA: TGTGCCTGGACCTTTAAGGTAACAGGAGCTAATGAAAAACTGTTTTTT; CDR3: CAWTFKVTGANEKLFF
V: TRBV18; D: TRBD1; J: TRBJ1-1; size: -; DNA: TGTGCCAGCTCACCCTCAGGGGGTAGGAACACTGAAGCTTTCTTT; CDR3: CASSPSGGRNTEAFF
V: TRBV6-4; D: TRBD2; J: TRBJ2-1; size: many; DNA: TGTGCCAGCAGTGACTCTAGCGGGACCTACAATGAGCAGTTCTTC; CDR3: CASSDSSGTYNEQFF
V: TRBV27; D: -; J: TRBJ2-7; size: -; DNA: TGTGCCAGCAGAATAGGAAGGACATCCTACGAGCAGTACTTC; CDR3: CASRIGRTSYEQYF
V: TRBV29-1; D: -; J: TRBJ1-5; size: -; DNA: TGCAGCGTTGGGGCGGACAATAGCAATCAGCCCCAGCATTTT; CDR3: CSVGADNSNQPQHF
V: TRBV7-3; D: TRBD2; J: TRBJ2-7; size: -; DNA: TGTGCCAGCAGCGCACTAGCGGGGAGCTCCTACGAGCAGTACTTC; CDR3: CASSALAGSSYEQYF
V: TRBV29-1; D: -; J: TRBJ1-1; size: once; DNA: TGCAGCGCTAGGACAGCGAACACTGAAGCTTTCTTT; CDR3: CSARTANTEAFF
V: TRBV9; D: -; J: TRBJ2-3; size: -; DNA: TGTGCCAGCAGCCCCCCTAGCGGAAAAGGGGGTACGCAGTATTTT; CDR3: CASSPPSGKGGTQYF
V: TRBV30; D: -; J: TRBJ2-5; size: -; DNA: TGTGCCTGGAGCAGGGGACCGGCCGTCGCTGGGACCCAGTACTTC; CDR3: CAWSRGPAVAGTQYF
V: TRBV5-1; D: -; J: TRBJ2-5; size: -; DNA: TGCGCCAGCAGCTCCACGCCAGGGACTTTAGAGACCCAGTACTTC; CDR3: CASSSTPGTLETQYF
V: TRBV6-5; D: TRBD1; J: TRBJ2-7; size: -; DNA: TGTGCCAGCAGTTACGGGACAGGGTCGTTCGAGCAGTACTTC; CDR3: CASSYGTGSFEQYF
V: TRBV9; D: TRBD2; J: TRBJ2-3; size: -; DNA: TGTGCCAGCAGCGTACGGGCTAGCGGGGGCTCTCTGGAAAATACGCAGTATTTT; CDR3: CASSVRASGGSLENTQYF
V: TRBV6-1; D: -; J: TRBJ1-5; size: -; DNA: TGTGCCAGCAGTGGGGGATCGACAGCACAGCCCCAGCATTTT; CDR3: CASSGGSTAQPQHF
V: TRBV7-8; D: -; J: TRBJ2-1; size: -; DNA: TGTGCCAGCAGCTTAATTTTCGCGGGGACTGCTTCCTACAATGAGCAGTTCTTC; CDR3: CASSLIFAGTASYNEQFF
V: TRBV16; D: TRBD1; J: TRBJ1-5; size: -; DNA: TGTGCCAGCAGCCTCCTACTTGGGACAGTGTATAGCAATCAGCCCCAGCATTTT; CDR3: CASSLLLGTVYSNQPQHF
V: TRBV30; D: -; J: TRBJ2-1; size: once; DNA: TGTGCCTGGAGTGGAGATCTGCCGTTCTTC; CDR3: CAWSGDLPFF
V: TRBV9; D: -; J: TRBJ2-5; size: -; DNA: TGTGCCAGCAGCGTAACAGGCGGGGGCTCCGGGGAGACCCAGTACTTC; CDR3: CASSVTGGGSGETQYF
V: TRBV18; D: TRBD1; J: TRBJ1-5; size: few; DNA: TGTGCCAGCTCAAGTTATTCCGGGACAGGGACCAATCAGCCCCAGCATTTT; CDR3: CASSSYSGTGTNQPQHF
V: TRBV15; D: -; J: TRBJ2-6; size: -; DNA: TGTGCCACCAGCAGAGGAGGCTCTGGGGCCAACGTCCTGACTTTC; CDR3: CATSRGGSGANVLTF
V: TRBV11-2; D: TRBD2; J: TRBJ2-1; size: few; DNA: TGTGCCAGCAGCCGATATCATGCCGGGACTAGCCTGAATGAGCAGTTCTTC; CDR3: CASSRYHAGTSLNEQFF
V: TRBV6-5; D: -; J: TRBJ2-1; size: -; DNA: TGTGCCAGCAGTTACTCGAGTGGAGGCGGGAATGAGCAGTTCTTC; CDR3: CASSYSSGGGNEQFF
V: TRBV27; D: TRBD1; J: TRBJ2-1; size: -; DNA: TGTGCCAGCAGTTTACTGGGGGGACAGGTTCTAAACGAGCAGTTCTTC; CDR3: CASSLLGGQVLNEQFF
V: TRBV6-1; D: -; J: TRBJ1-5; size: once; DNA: TGTGCCAGCAGTGAAGGCTGGGACAACTATAGCAATCAGCCCCAGCATTTT; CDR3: CASSEGWDNYSNQPQHF
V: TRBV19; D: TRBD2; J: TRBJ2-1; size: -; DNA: TGTGCCAGTGGACTAGCGGGAGGTTATAGGTCCAATGAGCAGTTCTTC; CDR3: CASGLAGGYRSNEQFF
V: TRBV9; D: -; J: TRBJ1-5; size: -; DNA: TGTGCCAGCAGCGTAGGGGGGGAAAGCAATCAGCCCCAGCATTTT; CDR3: CASSVGGESNQPQHF
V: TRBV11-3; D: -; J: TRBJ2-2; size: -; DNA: TGTGCCAGCAGCTTAAACGTCTATACGTCCACCGGGGAGCTGTTTTTT; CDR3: CASSLNVYTSTGELFF
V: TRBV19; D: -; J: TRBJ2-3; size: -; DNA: TGTGCCAGTAGTATGTTACCCGGAGATACGCAGTATTTT; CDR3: CASSMLPGDTQYF
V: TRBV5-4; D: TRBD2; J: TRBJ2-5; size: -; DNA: TGTGCCAGCAGCTTGGTGGGACTAGGGGAGCAAGAGACCCAGTACTTC; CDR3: CASSLVGLGEQETQYF
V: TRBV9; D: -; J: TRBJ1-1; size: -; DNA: TGTGCCAGCAGCTTAGGGGGGGGGATAGCTTTCTTT; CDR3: CASSLGGGIAFF
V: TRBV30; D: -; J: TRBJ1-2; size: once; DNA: TGTGCCTGGAGTAATATGGGCAGCTATGGCTACACCTTC; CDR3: CAWSNMGSYGYTF
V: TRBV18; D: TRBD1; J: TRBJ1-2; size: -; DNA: TGTGCCAGCTCACCGGGACAGGAAACTAACTATGGCTACACCTTC; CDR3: CASSPGQETNYGYTF
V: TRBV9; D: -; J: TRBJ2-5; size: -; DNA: TGTGCCAGCAGCGTAGCGGTACAAGAGACCCAGTACTTC; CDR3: CASSVAVQETQYF
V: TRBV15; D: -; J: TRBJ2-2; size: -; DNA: TGTGCCACCAGCAGGGTGGGAGTCGGGGAGCTGTTTTTT; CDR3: CATSRVGVGELFF
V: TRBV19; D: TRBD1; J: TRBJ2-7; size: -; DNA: TGTGCCAGTGGGACAGGGAGCACCTACGAGCAGTACTTC; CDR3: CASGTGSTYEQYF
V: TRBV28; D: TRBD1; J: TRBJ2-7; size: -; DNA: TGTGCCAGTGGACAGGTGCCTTTCGACGAGCAGTACTTC; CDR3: CASGQVPFDEQYF
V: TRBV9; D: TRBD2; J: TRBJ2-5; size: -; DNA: TGTGCCAGCAGCGTAGGCGGGAGGGCCGGGGAGACCCAGTACTTC; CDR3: CASSVGGRAGETQYF
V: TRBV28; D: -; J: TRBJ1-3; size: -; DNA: TGTGCCAGCAGTTTCGGGGGCTCTGGAAACACCATATATTTT; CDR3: CASSFGGSGNTIYF
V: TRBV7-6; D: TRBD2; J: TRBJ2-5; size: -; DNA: TGTGCCAGCAGCTTAACCCTACTAGCGGGGGGGCTGGAGACCCAGTACTTC; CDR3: CASSLTLLAGGLETQYF
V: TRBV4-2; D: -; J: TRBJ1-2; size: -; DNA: TGTGCCAGCAGCCAAGAGACACCCCGGCGACAGTTGTTAGACTATGGCTACACCTTC; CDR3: CASSQETPRRQLLDYGYTF
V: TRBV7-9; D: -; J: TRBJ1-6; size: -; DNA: TGTGCCAGCAGCTTAGAACGGACTGATTCACCCCTCCACTTT; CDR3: CASSLERTDSPLHF
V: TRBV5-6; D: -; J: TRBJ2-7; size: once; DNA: TGTGCCAGCAGCTTGGCCGGACTCCGGGAGGAGCAGTACTTC; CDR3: CASSLAGLREEQYF